This T cell receptor beta chain came from a study of human T cells and chemical hapten exposure. Study context: Patients having alopecia areata, totalis or universalis were mostly female.

Time point given: patch test 2, 6 weeks after DPC sensitization. Treatment meaning: therapeutic diphenylcyclopropenone sensitization with weekly scalp DPC. It was from unfractionated whole blood that total RNA was extracted. Overall study findings and caveats: TCRs at a frequency above 1 in 1000 stayed unchanged with DPC sensitization.

The CDR3 spans 15 residues. Germline CDR1 and CDR2: SGDLS and YYNGEE. With V trimmed by 0 bases and J by 5 bases, 6 bases remained unmatched. In regard to this clonotype: Its matching antigen is unknown.

TCRdb reprocessed the RACE reads via MiXCR and lists one record per CDR3 protein. The sample consists of 330,000 or so distinct CDR3 sequences, about 6% of them appearing once. Material: whole blood, obtained in connection with sensitization to the hapten diphenylcyclopropenone (DPC). The V call is TRBV9, the J call TRBJ2-5, with 8 bases fitting TRBD2. This clonotype was sampled from a young woman with alopecia areata. Some clones in this sample may be carry-over from other donors' samples. The CDR3 spells CASSVAAGGRETQYF. The CDR3 nucleotides read TGTGCCAGCAGCGTAGCCGCGGGGGGCAGGGAGACCCAGTACTTC.